The rows below give T cell receptor beta chains drawn from one sample of a study of CD8+CD57+ T cells in acquired aplastic anemia. TCRdb analysed the reads with MiXCR anew, one entry per CDR3 protein. The data contain 100,000 to 150,000 distinct CDR3 sequences, around 50% of them singletons. The sequencing sample was made of sorted CD4+, CD8+, or CD8+CD57+ T cells (not recorded which) from PBMCs. These receptors originate from a human donor in good health, serving as a control. The CDR3 runs from the conserved cysteine through the conserved F or W. Each record gives: J gene, clone size, D gene, V gene, CDR3 DNA, CDR3 protein. A D gene is named only where the DNA matches it firmly. Expanded clones get a size class; other rows say once, few or many, or leave the size out.

>TRBJ2-1|many|NA|TRBV6-4
TGTGCCAGCAGTGACTCGAGTTACAATGAGCAGTTCTTC
CASSDSSYNEQFF
>TRBJ2-5|few|NA|TRBV2
TGTGCCAGCAGTGAACGGTGGGGAGAGACCCAGTACTTC
CASSERWGETQYF
>TRBJ2-7|many|NA|TRBV6-2/TRBV6-3
TGTGCCAGCGTGACAGGGACTACCTACGAGCAGTACTTC
CASVTGTTYEQYF
>TRBJ1-4|many|NA|TRBV15
TGTGCCACCAGCAGAGATTCAGGACGGGCTGAAAAACTGTTTTTT
CATSRDSGRAEKLFF
>TRBJ2-4|NA|NA|TRBV2
TGTGCCAGCAGTTACTCGGGGGCGAGTGGAAACATTCAGTACTTC
CASSYSGASGNIQYF
>TRBJ1-1|NA|NA|TRBV7-2
TGTGCCAGCAGCTTAGGATTCGGGGGCACTGAAGCTTTCTTT
CASSLGFGGTEAFF
>TRBJ2-3|medium-sized|NA|TRBV5-1
TGCGCCAGCAGCTTGGAGGGGGGTTACACAGATACGCAGTATTTT
CASSLEGGYTDTQYF
>TRBJ1-6|NA|TRBD1|TRBV12-3/TRBV12-4
TGTGCCAGCAGACGGACAGGGGGCTCACCCCTCCACTTT
CASRRTGGSPLHF
>TRBJ2-5|many|NA|TRBV11-3
TGTGCCAGCAGCTTAGAAGTCGGGCAGGGGCTGACCCAAGAGACCCAGTACTTC
CASSLEVGQGLTQETQYF
>TRBJ1-2|NA|TRBD1|TRBV10-3
TGTGCCATCAGCAATACAGGGGAGAGTGGCTACACCTTC
CAISNTGESGYTF
>TRBJ2-3|NA|TRBD2|TRBV9
TGTGCCAGCAGCGTAGCTGGGCGGGAGCAAGATACGCAGTATTTT
CASSVAGREQDTQYF
>TRBJ2-7|many|NA|TRBV3-1
TGTGCCAGCAGCCAATATGAGGGCTCCTACGAGCAGTACTTC
CASSQYEGSYEQYF
>TRBJ2-3|NA|TRBD1|TRBV24-1
TGTGCCACCAGTGACGACAGGGGGCGCACGCAGTATTTT
CATSDDRGRTQYF
>TRBJ1-1|once|NA|TRBV6-1
TGTGCCAGCACATTCATGGCCACTGAAGCTTTCTTT
CASTFMATEAFF
>TRBJ1-2|many|NA|TRBV6-2/TRBV6-3
TGTGCCACCCGCAGGAGAGAGAACTATGGCTACACCTTC
CATRRRENYGYTF
>TRBJ2-7|NA|TRBD2|TRBV14
TGTGCCAGCAGCCTACTCGGGACTAGCGGGATTTACGAGCAGTACTTC
CASSLLGTSGIYEQYF
>TRBJ1-5|NA|TRBD1|TRBV20-1
TGCAGTGCTAGTCCGACAGGGTCCAATCAGCCCCAGCATTTT
CSASPTGSNQPQHF
>TRBJ1-2|few|TRBD1|TRBV15
TGTGCCACCAGCAGACCCTCCGGGACAGGGCCTAACTATGGCTACACCTTC
CATSRPSGTGPNYGYTF
>TRBJ1-2|once|NA|TRBV2
TGTGCCAGCAGTGTTGGGAGCGGCTACACCTTC
CASSVGSGYTF
>TRBJ2-2|few|NA|TRBV19
TGTGCCAGTAGTATATTCCCAAGGACCGGAGCCGGTGGGGAGCTGTTTTTT
CASSIFPRTGAGGELFF
>TRBJ2-1|many|TRBD2|TRBV5-4
TGTGCCAGCAGCTTGACGATGTTAGCGGGGGGGCATAATGAGCAGTTCTTC
CASSLTMLAGGHNEQFF
>TRBJ2-5|many|NA|TRBV5-4
TGTGCCAGCTCCCCCCCCGGACCCCAAGAGACCCAGTACTTC
CASSPPGPQETQYF
>TRBJ2-3|many|TRBD1|TRBV3-1
TGTGCCAGCAGCCAATTTGGGACAGGGCTTACAGATACGCAGTATTTT
CASSQFGTGLTDTQYF